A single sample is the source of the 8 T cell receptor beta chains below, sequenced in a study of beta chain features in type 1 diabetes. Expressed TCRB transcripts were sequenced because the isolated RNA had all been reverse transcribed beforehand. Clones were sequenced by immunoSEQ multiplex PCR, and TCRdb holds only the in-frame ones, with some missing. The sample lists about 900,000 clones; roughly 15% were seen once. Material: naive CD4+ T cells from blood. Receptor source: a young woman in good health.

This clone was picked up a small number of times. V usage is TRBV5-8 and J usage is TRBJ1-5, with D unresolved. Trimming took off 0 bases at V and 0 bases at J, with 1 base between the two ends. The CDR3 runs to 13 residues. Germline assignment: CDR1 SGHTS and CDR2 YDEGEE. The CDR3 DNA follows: TGTGCCAGCAGCTTGGGTAGCAATCAGCCCCAGCATTTT. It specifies CASSLGSNQPQHF.

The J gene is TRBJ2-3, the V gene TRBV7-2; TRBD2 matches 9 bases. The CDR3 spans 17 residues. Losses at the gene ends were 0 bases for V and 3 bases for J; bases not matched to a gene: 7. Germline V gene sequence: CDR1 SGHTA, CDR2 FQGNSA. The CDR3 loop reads CASSLAFPLAGTDTQYF. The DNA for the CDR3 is TGTGCCAGCAGCTTAGCGTTTCCCCTAGCGGGAACAGATACGCAGTATTTT.

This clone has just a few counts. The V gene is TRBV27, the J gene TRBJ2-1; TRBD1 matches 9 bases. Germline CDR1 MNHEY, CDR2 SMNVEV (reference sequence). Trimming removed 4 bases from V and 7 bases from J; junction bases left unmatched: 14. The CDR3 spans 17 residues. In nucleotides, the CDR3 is TGTGCCAGCAGTTCAAGGACAGGGGAAAGGATATTAAATGAGCAGTTCTTC. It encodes CASSSRTGERILNEQFF.

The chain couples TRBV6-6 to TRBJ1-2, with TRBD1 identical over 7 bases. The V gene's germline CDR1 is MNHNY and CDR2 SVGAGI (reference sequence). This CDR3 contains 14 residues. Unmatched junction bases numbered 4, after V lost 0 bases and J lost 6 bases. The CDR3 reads CASSYSTGSDGYTF. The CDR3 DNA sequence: TGTGCCAGCAGTTACTCGACAGGGAGTGATGGCTACACCTTC.

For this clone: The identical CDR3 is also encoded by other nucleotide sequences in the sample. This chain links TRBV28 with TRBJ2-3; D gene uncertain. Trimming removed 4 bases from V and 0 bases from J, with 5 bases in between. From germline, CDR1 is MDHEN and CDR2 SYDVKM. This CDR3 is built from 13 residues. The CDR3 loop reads CASSSSSTDTQYF. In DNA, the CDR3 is TGTGCCAGCAGTTCGTCCAGCACAGATACGCAGTATTTT.

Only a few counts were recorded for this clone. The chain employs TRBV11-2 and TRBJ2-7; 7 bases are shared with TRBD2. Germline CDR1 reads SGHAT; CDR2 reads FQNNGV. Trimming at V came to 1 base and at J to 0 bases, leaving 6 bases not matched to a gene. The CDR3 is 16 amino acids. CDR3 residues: CASSLAGGRSSYEQYF. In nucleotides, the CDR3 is TGTGCCAGCAGCTTAGCGGGGGGTCGCTCCTCCTACGAGCAGTACTTC.

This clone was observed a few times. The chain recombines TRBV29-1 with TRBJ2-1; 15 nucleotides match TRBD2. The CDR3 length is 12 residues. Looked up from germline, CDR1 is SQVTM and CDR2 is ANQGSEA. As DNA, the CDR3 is TGCAGTGGGACTAGCGGGAGGAATGAGCAGTTCTTC. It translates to CSGTSGRNEQFF.

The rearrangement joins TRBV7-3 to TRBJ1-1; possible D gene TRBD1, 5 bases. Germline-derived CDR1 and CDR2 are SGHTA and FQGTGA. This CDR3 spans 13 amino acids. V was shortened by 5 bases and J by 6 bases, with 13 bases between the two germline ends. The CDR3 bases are TGTGCCAGCAGCCCCTCCAGGGATTCTGAAGCTTTCTTT. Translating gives CASSPSRDSEAFF.